Below, one T cell receptor (beta chain) is given with its context. This clone was seen a single time. Its antigen remains unidentified. Per-base qualities were not stored, and no clone one base away is much larger. This specimen comes from a study of cytotoxic CD8 clonotypes in ibrutinib-treated CLL (dated by TCRdb to the early 2020s). Notes on the research overall: The cohort was composed of about 10 relapsed/refractory and around 14 treatment-naive patients; IGHV unmutated status was identified in 17 patients. Responses were partial in around 25 patients and complete in 2; after median approximately 67 months follow-up, roughly 14 stayed in remission and about twelve progressed. Samples at response were collected after a median of about 12 months of treatment, with a range of roughly 6 to 40 months. An average of 255,043 productive templates and 80,000 to 100,000 productive rearrangements was obtained per sample. Of the 70 to 100 people in the trial, about 25 had longitudinal samples available. Cryopreserved peripheral blood mononuclear cells were obtained prior to treatment, at the time of response, and at either disease progression or sustained remission. Patients were still on ibrutinib when every remission and progressive disease sample was collected.

Its CDR3 holds 13 amino acids, cysteine through phenylalanine. Only the CDR3 part of the read is kept: 39 bases, read in frame from the first base. CDR1 and CDR2, looked up from the germline V gene (reference sequence), are LNHNV and YYDKDF. Unmatched junction bases come to 3, with V trimmed by 6 bases and J by 9 bases. The time point tag for this specimen amounts to: 20 to 25 months on ibrutinib. For TCR beta library preparation, around 2.1 micrograms of genomic DNA were extracted from the cryopreserved PBMCs. High-throughput TCR beta sequencing was performed on longitudinal blood samples from CLL patients receiving ibrutinib monotherapy. The patients were enrolled in a single-center, open-label phase 2 trial of ibrutinib monotherapy. A MiSeq instrument was used for deep resolution sequencing, which targeted depths ranging from 1 in 1 million up to 1 in 200,000 T cells, with coverage averaging 10x for each clonotype. The immunoSEQ hsTCRB Kit was used to generate TCR beta libraries. In the authors' own workflow: ImmunoSEQ Data Assistant and ImmunoSEQ Analyzer were used for data analysis, and V, D and J genes were assigned according to IMGT definitions. Clonality was computed as one minus normalized Shannon entropy of productive rearrangement frequencies, ranging from 0 to 1. Only overrepresented clonotypes making up at least 0.05% of the repertoire of each patient were included in the public clonotype analysis. Around 13 age-matched healthy donor repertoires from immuneACCESS were used as controls for clonality. Entries here come from immuneACCESS through TCRdb and include only in-frame sequences with V and J called. Some clones fail to appear in such tables; in the studies checked, an unresolved V gene covers under half of the shortfall, and the cause of the remainder is unknown. V, J and clone size derive from that table, while D and trimming were established from the DNA sequence. The sample includes about 120,000 clones, with 58% observed a single time. Around a third of the sample rests with the top ten.

The study at large found these results: At baseline, clonality was higher than in age-matched healthy donors and showed a strong correlation with circulating CD8+ T-cell counts. Sampling times were not matched between patients in sustained remission and patients whose disease was progressing, and lymph node repertoires were not examined. Clonality increased at ibrutinib response, stayed stable in sustained remission, and fell back toward baseline at progression. Public clonotypes were found to be uncommon and were observed to contract or remain stable during treatment; the increase in clonality was shown to reflect expansion of private clonotypes at ibrutinib response.

The TCR sequence derives from a human donor with chronic lymphocytic leukemia. This material consisted of PBMCs, taken after 24 months of ibrutinib treatment. The chain employs TRBV15 and TRBJ2-1; 12 bases in between match TRBD2. The CDR3 loop reads CATRTSGGGEQFF. The DNA reads as follows: TGTGCCACCAGGACTAGCGGGGGAGGTGAGCAGTTCTTC.